A selection of T cell receptor beta chains follows, all from one sample in a study of cytomegalovirus exposure and HLA in healthy donors. TCRdb keeps only in-frame clones here, not all; method: immunoSEQ multiplex PCR. Found here are about 160,000 clones, approximately 73% of them singletons; the top ten hold less than 1.5%. The material sequenced was PBMCs. The source of these receptors is a man aged 50-60 years in good health and CMV-seronegative. The CDR3 runs from the conserved cysteine through the conserved F or W. The D gene is left open where the match is weak. Size values are once, few and many counts, or a class for expanded clones, and some rows have none.

>TRBD1|TRBJ1-2|.|TRBV6-1
TGTGCCAGCAGACCGGACAGGGTCTATGGCTACACCTTC
CASRPDRVYGYTF
>.|TRBJ1-6|few|TRBV7-2
TGTGCAACAGCGTGGGCCCCGACAGCTAATTCACCCCTCCACTTT
CATAWAPTANSPLHF
>.|TRBJ1-4|few|TRBV20-1
TGCAGTGCTCACAACCCTGAAAAACTGTTTTTT
CSAHNPEKLFF
>.|TRBJ1-6|.|TRBV18
TGTGCCAGCTCAGCCAGCTCCTATAATTCACCCCTCCACTTT
CASSASSYNSPLHF
>TRBD1|TRBJ1-5|.|TRBV27
TGTGCCAGCAGTGCCACAGGGGGCCATAGCAATCAGCCCCAGCATTTT
CASSATGGHSNQPQHF
>.|TRBJ2-7|.|TRBV7-9
TGTGCCAGCAGCTTATCGAACAGGGCGAGCTCCTACGAGCAGTACTTC
CASSLSNRASSYEQYF
>TRBD2|TRBJ2-7|.|TRBV6-1
TGTGCCAGCGGTGCCGGGACTAGCGGGGGGTACGAGCAGTACTTC
CASGAGTSGGYEQYF
>.|TRBJ2-2|once|TRBV6-5
TGTGCCAGCAGCCGGGACTCCGACACCGGGGAGCTGTTTTTT
CASSRDSDTGELFF
>TRBD2|TRBJ2-2|.|TRBV11-3
TGTGCCAGCAGCTTCCCAACTAGCGGGAGGAACACCGGGGAGCTGTTTTTT
CASSFPTSGRNTGELFF
>TRBD2|TRBJ2-7|.|TRBV5-1
TGCGCCAGCAGCTCACCAAATTCGGGACTAGGCGCCGAGCAGTACTTC
CASSSPNSGLGAEQYF
>.|TRBJ2-2|.|TRBV21-1
TGTGCCAGCAGCAAAATAGAGATTGGCGGCACCGGGGAGCTGTTTTTT
CASSKIEIGGTGELFF
>TRBD1|TRBJ1-4|.|TRBV6-6
TGTGCCAGCAGTTCGAAGGACAGGGGTAACGAAAAACTGTTTTTT
CASSSKDRGNEKLFF
>TRBD1|TRBJ1-4|few|TRBV6-1
TGTGCCAGCAGTTTAGGGGGCGCAGGAGAAAAACTGTTTTTT
CASSLGGAGEKLFF
>TRBD1|TRBJ2-7|.|TRBV4-1
TGCGCCAGCAGCCATTCCACAGGGGGCGACTACGAGCAGTACTTC
CASSHSTGGDYEQYF
>TRBD1|TRBJ1-1|.|TRBV7-9
TGTGCCAGCAGCTTTCTTGGACAGGGGGCTTGGAACACTGAAGCTTTCTTT
CASSFLGQGAWNTEAFF
>.|TRBJ2-7|.|TRBV6-5
TGTGCCAGCAGTTACGGCAGAACAGGGACATTGAACGAGCAGTACTTC
CASSYGRTGTLNEQYF
>.|TRBJ1-1|.|TRBV27
TGTGCCAGCAGTTTTCAGGGCGCGAGGGGGGCTTTCTTT
CASSFQGARGAFF
>TRBD1|TRBJ1-2|.|TRBV6-1
TGTGCCAGCAGGGAGACAGGGGGGGCTAATGGCTACACCTTC
CASRETGGANGYTF
>.|TRBJ1-3|few|TRBV10-3
TGTGCCATCAGTGAGCCCAGGGCAAGCTCTGGAAACACCATATATTTT
CAISEPRASSGNTIYF
>TRBD1|TRBJ1-4|few|TRBV6-5
TGTGCCAGCAGGCCGACCGGGACAGGGGATGAAAAACTGTTTTTT
CASRPTGTGDEKLFF
>TRBD1|TRBJ1-4|few|TRBV10-2
TGCGCCAGCAGTGAGCAGGGACAGGGAGTAACTAATGAAAAACTGTTTTTT
CASSEQGQGVTNEKLFF
>TRBD1|TRBJ1-2|.|TRBV9
TGTGCCAGCAGCTTCACGGGACAGGGAACAAGTTTCTACACCTTC
CASSFTGQGTSFYTF
>TRBD1|TRBJ1-1|.|TRBV2
TGTGCCAGCAGTGAAAGGGGGCAGGGAAGTACTGAAGCTTTCTTT
CASSERGQGSTEAFF
>.|TRBJ1-1|.|TRBV5-4
TGTGCCAGCAATGCCGGGGGACCGGTGGACACTGAAGCTTTCTTT
CASNAGGPVDTEAFF
>TRBD1|TRBJ2-7|.|TRBV13
TGTGCCAGCAGCTCCTCCTTGACAGGGAATCCCTACGAGCAGTACTTC
CASSSSLTGNPYEQYF
>TRBD1|TRBJ2-7|.|TRBV28
TGTGCCAGCGGACAGGGGGCCGAGCAGTACTTC
CASGQGAEQYF
>.|TRBJ2-1|few|TRBV18
TGTGCCAGCTCACCACAGTCAGGGTTGCACTACAATGAGCAGTTCTTC
CASSPQSGLHYNEQFF
>.|TRBJ2-5|few|TRBV5-1
TGCGCCAGCAGCTTGTTTGCAGGGATGGAGCAAGAGACCCAGTACTTC
CASSLFAGMEQETQYF
>TRBD1|TRBJ2-7|once|TRBV6-5
TGTGCCAGCAGTTACGGGAGACAGGGTCCCTACGAGCAGTACTTC
CASSYGRQGPYEQYF
>.|TRBJ1-5|.|TRBV28
TGTGCCAGCAGTTTAAACTTACAGGGAGAGAATCAGCCCCAGCATTTT
CASSLNLQGENQPQHF
>.|TRBJ2-7|.|TRBV19
TGTGCCAGTAGTATACATAGTTCCTACGAGCAGTACTTC
CASSIHSSYEQYF
>.|TRBJ2-2|.|TRBV6-5
TGTGCCAGCAGTTACTGGCAGGGGCCGAACACCGGGGAGCTGTTTTTT
CASSYWQGPNTGELFF
>.|TRBJ2-4|few|TRBV28
TGTGCCAGCTGGGGATCGACAGTCGACACGGCATTAGCCAAAAACATTCAGTACTTC
CASWGSTVDTALAKNIQYF
>TRBD1|TRBJ1-2|.|TRBV27
TGTGCCAGCAGTTTAGTGGGACAGGGGCGCTATGGCTACACCTTC
CASSLVGQGRYGYTF
>.|TRBJ1-5|.|TRBV7-8
TGTGCCAGCAGCTTACGAGGCGGGGTGGGACAGCCCCAGCATTTT
CASSLRGGVGQPQHF
>TRBD1|TRBJ2-1|.|TRBV5-1
TGCGCCAGCAGCCCGGGACAGCCCCCTCCTCGGGAGCAGTTCTTC
CASSPGQPPPREQFF
>TRBD2|TRBJ2-1|.|TRBV28
TGTGCCAGCAGACCGACTAGCGGGGGGGCCTACAATGAGCAGTTCTTC
CASRPTSGGAYNEQFF
>.|TRBJ2-2|.|TRBV28
TGTGCCAGCAGTTCACTTCACATGACAGAATTTCAGGGGGGCGGGGAGCTGTTTTTT
CASSSLHMTEFQGGGELFF
>.|TRBJ2-7|.|TRBV10-2
TGCGCCAGCAGTGAGTCAGGTATACAGGGTTCCTACGAGCAGTACTTC
CASSESGIQGSYEQYF
>TRBD1|TRBJ1-4|.|TRBV9
TGTGCCAGCAGCGTAGCTGGGGACAGGGGAATTATTGAAAAACTGTTTTTT
CASSVAGDRGIIEKLFF
>.|TRBJ1-4|few|TRBV19
TGTGCCAGTAGTATAGGGGCAGAACTGTTTTTT
CASSIGAELFF